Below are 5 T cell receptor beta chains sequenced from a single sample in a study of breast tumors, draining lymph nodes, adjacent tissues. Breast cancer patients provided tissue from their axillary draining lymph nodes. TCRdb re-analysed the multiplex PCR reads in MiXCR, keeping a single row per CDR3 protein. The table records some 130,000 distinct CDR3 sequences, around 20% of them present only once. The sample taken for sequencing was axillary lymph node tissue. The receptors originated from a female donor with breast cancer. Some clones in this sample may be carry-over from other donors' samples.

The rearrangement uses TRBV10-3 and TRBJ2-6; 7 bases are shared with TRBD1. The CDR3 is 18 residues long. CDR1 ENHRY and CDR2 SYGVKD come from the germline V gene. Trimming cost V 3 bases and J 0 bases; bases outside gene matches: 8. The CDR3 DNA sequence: TGTGCCATCAGTGAACCCGGGACAGAACGCTCTGGGGCCAACGTCCTGACTTTC. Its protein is CAISEPGTERSGANVLTF.

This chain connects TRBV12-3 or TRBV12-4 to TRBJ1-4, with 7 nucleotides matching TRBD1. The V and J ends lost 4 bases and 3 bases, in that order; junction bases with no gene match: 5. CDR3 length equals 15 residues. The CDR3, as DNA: TGTGCCAGCAGTTACAGGGGAGTAGCTAATGAAAAACTGTTTTTT. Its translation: CASSYRGVANEKLFF.

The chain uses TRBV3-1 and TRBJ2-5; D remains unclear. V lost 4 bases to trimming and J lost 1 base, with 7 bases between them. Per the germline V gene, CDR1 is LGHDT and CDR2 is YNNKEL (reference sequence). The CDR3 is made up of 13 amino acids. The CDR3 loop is CASSPATQETQYF. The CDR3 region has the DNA TGTGCCAGCAGCCCCGCCACCCAAGAGACCCAGTACTTC.

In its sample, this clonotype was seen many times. The CDR3 protein is CASSHWTSGSYEQYF. In DNA form, the CDR3 reads TGTGCCAGCAGCCACTGGACTAGCGGTTCCTACGAGCAGTACTTC. The genes are TRBV5-8 and TRBJ2-7; 10 bases align to TRBD2. The CDR3 covers 15 residues. J was trimmed by 1 base and V by 4 bases; bases with no gene match: 5. Germline lookup yields CDR1 SGHTS and CDR2 YDEGEE.

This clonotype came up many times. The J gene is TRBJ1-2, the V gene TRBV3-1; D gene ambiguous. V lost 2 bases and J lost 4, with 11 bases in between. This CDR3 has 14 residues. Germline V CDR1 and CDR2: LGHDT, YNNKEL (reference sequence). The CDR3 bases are TGTGCCAGCAGCCAACCCCCCCCTACCTATGGCTACACCTTC. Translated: CASSQPPPTYGYTF.